Listed below are T cell receptor beta chains from one sample, sequenced in a study of CD8 T cells in Susac syndrome. TCRdb called the immunoSEQ multiplex PCR reads again in MiXCR, with one record for every CDR3 protein. Among under 200,000 distinct CDR3 sequences listed, 90% to 95% were seen once. The sequenced material came from CD4+ T cells from PBMCs. The receptor set was obtained from a human donor with Susac syndrome. CDR3s include the opening cysteine and the closing phenylalanine or tryptophan. The D gene is left open where the match is weak. A row's size may be missing; if present it is once, few, many or a size class.

abundance,d_gene,v_gene,j_gene,CDR3aa,CDR3nt
NA,TRBD1,TRBV30,TRBJ1-2,CAWSVSSRDRAYGYTF,TGTGCCTGGAGTGTATCTAGCCGGGACAGGGCCTATGGCTACACCTTC
NA,NA,TRBV14,TRBJ2-3,CASSQVGPSGYTDTQYF,TGTGCCAGCAGCCAAGTGGGGCCAAGCGGATACACAGATACGCAGTATTTT
NA,NA,TRBV5-1,TRBJ2-1,CASSREMAPGYNEQFF,TGCGCCAGCAGCCGAGAGATGGCCCCGGGATACAATGAGCAGTTCTTC
NA,TRBD2,TRBV5-1,TRBJ2-3,CASSPRERGGTDTQYF,TGCGCCAGCAGCCCCCGGGAGCGGGGGGGCACAGATACGCAGTATTTT
NA,TRBD2,TRBV29-1,TRBJ2-7,CSVAPSGGWQYF,TGCAGCGTGGCCCCTAGCGGGGGGTGGCAGTACTTC
NA,TRBD2,TRBV7-3,TRBJ2-1,CASSLRAGGADEQFF,TGTGCCAGCAGCTTAAGGGCGGGGGGTGCCGATGAGCAGTTCTTC
NA,NA,TRBV4-2,TRBJ2-3,CASSHPQTSTDTQYF,TGTGCCAGCAGCCATCCCCAGACCAGCACAGATACGCAGTATTTT
NA,TRBD2,TRBV2,TRBJ2-1,CASRTSGYSYNEQFF,TGTGCCAGCAGGACTAGCGGGTACTCCTACAATGAGCAGTTCTTC
NA,NA,TRBV28,TRBJ1-5,CASSPRAGSNQPQHF,TGTGCCAGCAGTCCTAGAGCGGGTAGCAATCAGCCCCAGCATTTT
NA,TRBD2,TRBV7-2,TRBJ2-1,CASSLALAVYNEQFF,TGTGCCAGCAGCTTAGCCCTAGCGGTGTACAATGAGCAGTTCTTC
NA,TRBD2,TRBV7-2,TRBJ2-5,CASSTRGGQETQYF,TGTGCCAGCAGCACTCGGGGGGGCCAAGAGACCCAGTACTTC
NA,TRBD1,TRBV12-3/TRBV12-4,TRBJ1-2,CASSLVGGNGYTF,TGTGCCAGCAGTTTAGTAGGGGGCAATGGCTACACCTTC
NA,TRBD1,TRBV5-1,TRBJ1-4,CASSPDRVQEKLFF,TGCGCCAGCAGCCCCGACAGGGTACAGGAAAAACTGTTTTTT
NA,NA,TRBV4-3,TRBJ2-3,CASSQDVHTDTQYF,TGCGCCAGCAGCCAAGATGTTCACACAGATACGCAGTATTTT
NA,TRBD2,TRBV2,TRBJ2-5,CASSDTSGEETQYF,TGTGCCAGCAGTGACACTAGCGGGGAAGAGACCCAGTACTTC
once,NA,TRBV5-1,TRBJ2-5,CASNEGSTQETQYF,TGCGCCAGCAACGAGGGTAGCACCCAAGAGACCCAGTACTTC
NA,NA,TRBV25-1,TRBJ2-7,CASSDETPKQYF,TGTGCCAGCAGTGATGAGACTCCTAAGCAGTACTTC
NA,TRBD2,TRBV10-2,TRBJ2-7,CASKRLAGAYEQYF,TGCGCCAGCAAACGACTAGCGGGGGCCTACGAGCAGTACTTC
NA,TRBD1,TRBV24-1,TRBJ1-1,CATSGTGKNTEAFF,TGTGCCACCAGTGGGACAGGGAAGAACACTGAAGCTTTCTTT
NA,NA,TRBV9,TRBJ2-3,CASSVTGATSTDTQYF,TGTGCCAGCAGCGTAACGGGGGCAACTAGCACAGATACGCAGTATTTT
NA,NA,TRBV6-2/TRBV6-3,TRBJ2-1,CASKEGLPINEQFF,TGTGCCAGCAAAGAGGGACTCCCCATCAATGAGCAGTTCTTC
NA,NA,TRBV30,TRBJ2-7,CAWSRDPPYEQYF,TGTGCCTGGAGTAGGGATCCCCCCTACGAGCAGTACTTC
NA,NA,TRBV29-1,TRBJ2-2,CSVKNTGELFF,TGCAGCGTTAAAAACACCGGGGAGCTGTTTTTT
NA,NA,TRBV6-5,TRBJ2-7,CASSYPPLGFASYEQYF,TGTGCCAGCAGTTACCCTCCCCTGGGATTCGCCTCCTACGAGCAGTACTTC
NA,TRBD2,TRBV7-9,TRBJ2-3,CASSLTSGGATDTQYF,TGTGCCAGCAGCTTGACGAGCGGGGGGGCAACAGATACGCAGTATTTT
NA,NA,TRBV12-3/TRBV12-4,TRBJ1-6,CASSLGGPNSPLHF,TGTGCCAGCAGTTTAGGAGGACCTAATTCACCCCTCCACTTT
NA,NA,TRBV9,TRBJ2-7,CASSVGATSPYEQYF,TGTGCCAGCAGCGTAGGAGCCACAAGCCCCTACGAGCAGTACTTC
NA,NA,TRBV5-6,TRBJ2-7,CASSLERSGSEQYF,TGTGCCAGCAGCTTAGAACGGTCGGGGTCCGAGCAGTACTTC
NA,NA,TRBV30,TRBJ1-2,CAWKYRAYGYTF,TGTGCCTGGAAATACAGGGCCTATGGCTACACCTTC
NA,TRBD2,TRBV27,TRBJ2-3,CASSLIAGGLGDTQYF,TGTGCCAGCAGTTTAATAGCGGGGGGGCTTGGAGATACGCAGTATTTT
NA,NA,TRBV30,TRBJ1-1,CAWTQRGGLPNTEAFF,TGTGCCTGGACCCAACGGGGGGGTCTTCCGAACACTGAAGCTTTCTTT
few,TRBD2,TRBV6-1,TRBJ2-3,CASSEGQRGIFADTQYF,TGTGCCAGCAGTGAGGGCCAGCGGGGAATTTTCGCAGATACGCAGTATTTT
NA,NA,TRBV5-1,TRBJ2-5,CASSLASLKGSQETQYF,TGCGCCAGCAGCTTGGCCTCCCTAAAAGGGTCCCAAGAGACCCAGTACTTC
NA,TRBD2,TRBV3-1,TRBJ2-1,CASSQDTRLARNEQFF,TGTGCCAGCAGCCAAGATACTCGACTAGCTCGGAATGAGCAGTTCTTC
NA,NA,TRBV29-1,TRBJ1-1,CSVESSTGWTEAFF,TGCAGCGTTGAGAGTTCAACAGGGTGGACTGAAGCTTTCTTT
NA,TRBD1,TRBV5-8,TRBJ1-5,CASSMGWDRDSNQPQHF,TGTGCCAGCAGCATGGGTTGGGACAGGGATAGCAATCAGCCCCAGCATTTT
once,TRBD1,TRBV12-3/TRBV12-4,TRBJ1-5,CASSLGTGGSQPQHF,TGTGCCAGCAGTTTAGGTACAGGGGGCTCTCAGCCCCAGCATTTT
NA,NA,TRBV2,TRBJ1-6,CASSEWGSSYNSPLHF,TGTGCCAGCAGTGAATGGGGGAGCTCCTATAATTCACCCCTCCACTTT
NA,TRBD1,TRBV3-1,TRBJ1-2,CASSQGTGTGGGYTF,TGTGCCAGCAGCCAGGGTACCGGGACAGGAGGAGGCTACACCTTC
NA,NA,TRBV20-1,TRBJ2-1,CSARTAEQFF,TGCAGTGCAAGGACAGCTGAGCAGTTCTTC
NA,NA,TRBV12-3/TRBV12-4,TRBJ2-7,CASSPGVGEQYF,TGTGCCAGCAGTCCGGGGGTTGGAGAGCAGTACTTC
NA,NA,TRBV27,TRBJ2-3,CASSPSTSPGDTQYF,TGTGCCAGCAGTCCCTCGACTAGTCCCGGAGATACGCAGTATTTT
NA,TRBD2,TRBV12-3/TRBV12-4,TRBJ2-5,CASTTPGGGQETQYF,TGTGCCAGCACCACGCCCGGGGGGGGCCAAGAGACCCAGTACTTC
NA,NA,TRBV10-3,TRBJ1-1,CAISETNRGNTEAFF,TGTGCCATCAGTGAGACAAATCGGGGGAACACTGAAGCTTTCTTT
NA,NA,TRBV20-1,TRBJ1-6,CSARVSLSSYNSPLHF,TGCAGTGCTAGAGTTAGTTTGAGCTCCTATAATTCACCCCTCCACTTT
NA,NA,TRBV20-1,TRBJ1-2,CSDPGNYGYTF,TGCAGCGACCCGGGGAACTATGGCTACACCTTC
NA,TRBD1,TRBV5-6,TRBJ2-7,CASSLDRGRYEQYF,TGTGCCAGCAGCCTTGACAGGGGGAGATACGAGCAGTACTTC
once,NA,TRBV27,TRBJ1-4,CASSLDRNEKLFF,TGTGCCAGCAGTCTCGACAGGAATGAAAAACTGTTTTTT
once,NA,TRBV7-8,TRBJ1-6,CASSLVGSPLHF,TGTGCCAGCAGCTTGGTCGGTTCACCCCTCCACTTT
NA,NA,TRBV7-3,TRBJ2-1,CASSPQGFYNEQFF,TGTGCCAGCAGTCCACAGGGTTTTTACAATGAGCAGTTCTTC
NA,NA,TRBV5-1,TRBJ1-2,CASSPSLSYGYTF,TGCGCCAGCAGCCCGTCGCTAAGCTATGGCTACACCTTC
NA,TRBD1,TRBV6-2/TRBV6-3,TRBJ2-7,CASSYRVGTVNSYEQYF,TGTGCCAGCAGTTACCGCGTCGGGACAGTTAACTCCTACGAGCAGTACTTC
once,NA,TRBV15,TRBJ2-5,CATSRVIGGGTQYF,TGTGCCACCAGCAGAGTGATCGGCGGGGGCACCCAGTACTTC
NA,TRBD1,TRBV29-1,TRBJ1-2,CSGRDRGFRGGYTF,TGCAGCGGGCGGGACAGGGGATTTCGGGGTGGCTACACCTTC
NA,NA,TRBV12-5,TRBJ2-7,CASGLGNSQQQYF,TGTGCTAGTGGTTTGGGGAATAGTCAGCAGCAGTACTTC
NA,TRBD1,TRBV29-1,TRBJ1-5,CSVELPSCRDRGQSQPQHF,TGCAGCGTTGAATTACCTTCATGCCGGGACAGGGGGCAGAGTCAGCCCCAGCATTTT
NA,TRBD1,TRBV20-1,TRBJ2-1,CSATSGTGGDEQFF,TGCAGTGCCACCTCCGGGACAGGGGGGGATGAGCAGTTCTTC
NA,TRBD2,TRBV4-1,TRBJ2-7,CASSPGTSGILVEQYF,TGCGCCAGCAGCCCAGGGACTAGCGGGATACTTGTGGAGCAGTACTTC
NA,NA,TRBV6-5,TRBJ2-7,CASSSGPTYEQYF,TGTGCCAGCAGTTCGGGACCTACCTACGAGCAGTACTTC
NA,NA,TRBV7-8,TRBJ1-5,CASSLVGVRGILSNQPQHF,TGTGCCAGCAGCTTAGTGGGGGTCCGAGGCATCTTGAGCAATCAGCCCCAGCATTTT